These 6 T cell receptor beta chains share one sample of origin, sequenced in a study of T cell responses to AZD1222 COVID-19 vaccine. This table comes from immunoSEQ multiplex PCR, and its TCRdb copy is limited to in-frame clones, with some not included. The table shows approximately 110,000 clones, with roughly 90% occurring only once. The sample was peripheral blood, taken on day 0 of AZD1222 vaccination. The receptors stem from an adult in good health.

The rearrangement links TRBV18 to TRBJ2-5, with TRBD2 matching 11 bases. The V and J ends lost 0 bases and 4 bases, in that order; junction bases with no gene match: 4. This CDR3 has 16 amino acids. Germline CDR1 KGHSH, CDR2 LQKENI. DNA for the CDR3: TGTGCCAGCTCACCACCGGCTAGCGGGGGGTCAGAGACCCAGTACTTC. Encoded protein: CASSPPASGGSETQYF.

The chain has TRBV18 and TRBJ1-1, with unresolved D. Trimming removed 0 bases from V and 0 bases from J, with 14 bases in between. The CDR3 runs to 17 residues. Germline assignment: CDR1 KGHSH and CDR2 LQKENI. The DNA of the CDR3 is TGTGCCAGCTCACCACCGGGCTCGGGGAACATGAACACTGAAGCTTTCTTT. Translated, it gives CASSPPGSGNMNTEAFF. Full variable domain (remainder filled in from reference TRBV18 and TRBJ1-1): NAGVMQNPRHLVRRRGQEARLRCSPMKGHSHVYWYRQLPEEGLKFMVYLQKENIIDESGMPKERFSAEFPKEGPSILRIQQVVRGDSAAYFCASSPPGSGNMNTEAFFGQGTRLTVV.

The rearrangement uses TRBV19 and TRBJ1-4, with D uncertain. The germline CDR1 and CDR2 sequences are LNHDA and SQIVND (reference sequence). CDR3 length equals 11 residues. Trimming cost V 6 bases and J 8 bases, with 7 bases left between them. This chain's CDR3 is CASRIAEKLFF. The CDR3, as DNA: TGTGCCAGTAGGATCGCGGAAAAACTGTTTTTT.

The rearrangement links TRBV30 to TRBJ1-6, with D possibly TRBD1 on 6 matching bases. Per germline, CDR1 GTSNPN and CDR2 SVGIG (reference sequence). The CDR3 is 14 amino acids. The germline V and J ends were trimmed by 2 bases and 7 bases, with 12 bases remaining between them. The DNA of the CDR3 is TGTGCCTGGAGTAGGGTTAGGGGGAATTCACCCCTCCACTTT. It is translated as CAWSRVRGNSPLHF.

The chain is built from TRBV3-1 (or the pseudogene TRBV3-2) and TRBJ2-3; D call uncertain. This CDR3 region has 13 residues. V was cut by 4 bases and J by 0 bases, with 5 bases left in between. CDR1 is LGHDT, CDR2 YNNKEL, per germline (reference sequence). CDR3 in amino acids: CASSPGSTDTQYF. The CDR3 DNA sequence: TGTGCCAGCAGCCCAGGCAGCACAGATACGCAGTATTTT.

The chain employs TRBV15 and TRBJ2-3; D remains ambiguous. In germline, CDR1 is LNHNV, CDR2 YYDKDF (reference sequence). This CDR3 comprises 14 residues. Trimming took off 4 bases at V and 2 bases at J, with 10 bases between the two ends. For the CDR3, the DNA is TGTGCCACCAGCAACCGGTACGACACAGATACGCAGTATTTT. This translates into CATSNRYDTDTQYF.